The source of this T cell receptor beta chain is a study of blood T cell repertoires in COVID-19. Original processing notes: Estimates of nucleated cell counts were drawn from the amplification of reference gene primers. The protocol was immunoSEQ multiplex PCR, while the TCRdb copy is restricted to in-frame clones and leaves out a portion. D and trimming were read from the DNA, whereas the V and J calls and clone size are those reported in that table. The sample records roughly 170,000 clones, 70% to 90% being singletons. This clone has just a few counts. V lost 7 bases to trimming and J lost 0 bases, with 16 bases between them. The CDR3 spans 15 residues. CDR1 and CDR2 (germline): ENHRY, SYGVKD.

The receptor's source is a man in his forties with active or convalescent COVID-19. The J gene is TRBJ2-7, the V gene TRBV10-3; D possibly corresponds to TRBD2 (5 bases). The source material was peripheral blood. CDR3 DNA: TGTGCCATCAAGGTGGAATCTACTAGCTCCTACGAGCAGTACTTC. Translating it yields CAIKVESTSSYEQYF.